These 9 T cell receptor beta chains originate from one sample sequenced in a study. Each CDR3 protein gets one entry after TCRdb re-called the reads with MiXCR. The table lists about 3,000 distinct CDR3 sequences, 9.8% of them singletons. Sequencing input: CD4+ T cells from synovial fluid. The receptors here all came from a human donor with rheumatoid arthritis.

This clonotype was detected many times. The J gene is TRBJ2-1, the V gene TRBV7-6; 7 bases fit TRBD1. Looked up from germline, CDR1 is SGHVS and CDR2 is FNYEAQ. The trim removed 2 bases at V and 5 bases at J, leaving 6 bases unmatched. The CDR3 has 15 amino acids. CDR3 coding DNA: TGTGCCAGCAGCTTACTACAGGGGTGGGACAATGAGCAGTTCTTC. Translation: CASSLLQGWDNEQFF.

This clonotype is labeled medium-sized. The chain recombines TRBV11-1 with TRBJ2-5, with a weak D call TRBD2 (5 bases). V dropped 0 bases and J dropped 5 bases, with 10 bases sitting between them. This CDR3 contains 14 residues. CDR1 and CDR2 (germline): SGHAT, FQDESV (reference sequence). This CDR3 reads CASSLAPRGETQYF. The DNA for the CDR3 is TGTGCCAGCAGCTTAGCCCCCAGAGGGGAGACCCAGTACTTC.

By its share, this clonotype is medium-sized (0.01 to 0.1%). V is TRBV20-1 and J is TRBJ2-7; 8 bases map to TRBD2. CDR3 length equals 15 residues. V shed 0 bases, J shed 3 bases, and the junction held 7 bases outside the gene matches. In germline, CDR1 is DFQATT, CDR2 SNEGSKA (reference sequence). The CDR3 sequence is CSAREYGRASYEQYF. The CDR3 coding sequence is TGCAGTGCTAGAGAGTACGGGAGGGCTAGCTACGAGCAGTACTTC.

By sample share, this clonotype is medium-sized. The chain recombines TRBV29-1 with TRBJ2-5; no clear D gene. Germline V gives CDR1 SQVTM, CDR2 ANQGSEA. V was trimmed by 5 bases and J by 2 bases, leaving 9 bases between them. The length of the CDR3 is 12 residues. DNA for the CDR3: TGCAGCGTTTGGGTCGGGCAAGAGACCCAGTACTTC. It is translated as CSVWVGQETQYF.

In the case of this clonotype: At one end the junction does not follow the germline gene, possibly because of a read error. The chain couples TRBV5-1 to TRBJ2-6, with D tentatively TRBD1 (5 bases). There are 16 residues in the CDR3. Germline CDR1 reads SGHRS; CDR2 reads YFSETQ. In DNA form, the CDR3 reads TGCGCCAGCAGCACGACACCTTCCTCTGGGGCCAACGTCCAGACTTTC. This codes for CASSTTPSSGANVQTF. The entire variable domain, with the rest obtained from reference TRBV5-1 and TRBJ2-6, is as follows: KAGVTQTPRYLIKTRGQQVTLSCSPISGHRSVSWYQQTPGQGLQFLFEYFSETQRNKGNFPGRFSGRQFSNSRSEMNVSTLELGDSALYLCASSTTPSSGANVQTFGAGSRLTVL.

This clonotype occurred a few times. The chain recombines TRBV20-1 with TRBJ2-7; perhaps TRBD1 as D (5 bases). Germline V gene lookup returns CDR1 DFQATT and CDR2 SNEGSKA (reference sequence). The CDR3 is 15 residues long. Trimming took 1 base from V and 3 from J, leaving 16 bases between them. CDR3 nucleotides: TGCAGTGCTAGAGCCCCCAGGGCAGGGAACTACGAGCAGTACTTC. Its translation: CSARAPRAGNYEQYF.

The table lists this clonotype with a few counts. The genes are TRBV28 and TRBJ2-1; D ambiguous. Looked up from germline, CDR1 is MDHEN and CDR2 is SYDVKM. This CDR3 is built from 12 residues. Trimming shortened V by 7 bases and J by 4 bases, and 8 bases separated the two germline ends. The CDR3 region has the DNA TGTGCCAGCACTAGGGCTTACAATGAGCAGTTCTTC. It translates to CASTRAYNEQFF.

Concerning this clonotype: A read error may explain this, as a much larger clone is one base away. This chain uses TRBV20-1 with TRBJ2-5; D is possibly TRBD1 or TRBD2 (7 bases each). The CDR3 covers 15 residues. Germline-derived CDR1 and CDR2 are DFQATT and SNEGSKA (reference sequence). V was trimmed by 6 bases and J by 4 bases, leaving 21 bases between them. As DNA, the CDR3 is TGCAGTGCCAGGGGGGCTAGCAGGGGGGGAGAGACCCAGTACTTC. Its translation is CSARGASRGGETQYF.

By sample share, this clonotype is medium-sized (0.01 to 0.1%). The V gene is TRBV21-1, the J gene TRBJ2-2. TRBV21-1 is described as a pseudogene. The CDR3 has 14 amino acids. The CDR3 DNA is TGTGCCAGCGGACGTTACGCGAACACCGGGGAGCTGTTTTTT. Residues: CASGRYANTGELFF.